One and the same sample provided the 9 T cell receptor beta chains below, sequenced in a study of cytomegalovirus exposure and HLA in healthy donors. Vbeta (60) and Jbeta (13) primers were used in the PCR. Clones were read by immunoSEQ multiplex PCR, and TCRdb kept only the in-frame ones, dropping some. The data contain around 140,000 clones, roughly 80% of them singletons. The sample was PBMCs. All receptors come from a man between 40 and 49 years old in good health and CMV-seropositive.

The J gene is TRBJ2-5, the V gene TRBV7-9; perhaps TRBD2 as D (6 bases). CDR1 SEHNR and CDR2 FQNEAQ come from the germline V gene (reference sequence). Deletions cut 0 bases from V and 5 bases from J, with 13 bases between. CDR3 length equals 15 residues. The chain's CDR3 is CASSLAGRDWETQYF. The CDR3 DNA reads as TGTGCCAGCAGCTTAGCGGGCCGGGACTGGGAGACCCAGTACTTC.

This clone was picked up one time. CDR3 amino acids: CASSGGTSYEQYF. The CDR3 DNA reads as TGTGCCAGCAGTGGGGGGACTTCCTACGAGCAGTACTTC. V and J are TRBV2 and TRBJ2-7, with D possibly matching TRBD2 (6 bases). The V gene's germline CDR1 is SNHLY and CDR2 FYNNEI. The CDR3 is 13 amino acids. Deletions cut 4 bases from V and 1 base from J, with 8 bases between.

V gene TRBV28 combines with J gene TRBJ2-3; D gene unclear. Trimming pared 4 bases from V and 5 bases from J, leaving 7 bases between. Germline assignment: CDR1 MDHEN and CDR2 SYDVKM. The CDR3 extends over 12 amino acids. This CDR3 is CASSSYRDTQYF. The CDR3 coding sequence is TGTGCCAGCAGTTCGTATCGAGATACGCAGTATTTT.

This chain connects TRBV7-7 to TRBJ2-5; 9 bases fit TRBD2. The CDR3 has 13 amino acids. Trimming cost V 8 bases and J 1 base; bases outside gene matches: 2. CDR1 and CDR2 (germline): SSHAT, FNYEAQ (reference sequence). In DNA, the CDR3 is TGTGCCAGCGCGGGGGGGTTCCAAGAGACCCAGTACTTC. It codes for CASAGGFQETQYF.

This chain connects TRBV7-2 to TRBJ2-7; 10 positions match TRBD2. The J segment lost 5 bases and the V segment lost 4 bases, leaving 8 bases of the junction unmatched. This CDR3 comprises 15 residues. Germline V gene lookup returns CDR1 SGHTA and CDR2 FQGNSA. CDR3 region: CASSSFSGRNHEQYF. The CDR3 region has the DNA TGTGCCAGCAGCTCATTTAGCGGGAGGAATCACGAGCAGTACTTC.

The chain joins TRBV2 to TRBJ2-5, with a weak D call TRBD2 (5 bases). Germline V gives CDR1 SNHLY, CDR2 FYNNEI. Trimming pared 7 bases from V and 11 bases from J, leaving 14 bases between. This CDR3 is 11 amino acids long. Here the CDR3 DNA reads TGTGCCAGCATAGAGGCAAGGGAGCAGTACTTC. The encoded protein is CASIEAREQYF.

The chain carries TRBV5-1 and TRBJ2-1; tentative D call: TRBD2 (6 bases). CDR1 is SGHRS and CDR2 is YFSETQ in the germline V gene. The CDR3 sequence is 15 residues long. The V and J ends lost 1 base and 9 bases respectively, with 17 bases between them. CDR3 DNA sequence: TGCGCCAGCAGCTTGTCGGGAGAAGGATTTTCTGAGCAGTTCTTC. Translating gives CASSLSGEGFSEQFF.

J is TRBJ1-1 and V is TRBV19; the D gene is possibly TRBD1 (5 bases). CDR3 length: 15 amino acids. Trimming cost V 2 bases and J 1 base, with 11 bases left between them. Germline V gives CDR1 LNHDA, CDR2 SQIVND (reference sequence). The CDR3 region is CASSISGRGNTEAFF. The CDR3 DNA reads as TGTGCCAGTAGTATATCCGGGAGGGGGAACACTGAAGCTTTCTTT.

The V call is TRBV27, the J call TRBJ1-1; D possibly corresponds to TRBD1 (5 bases). CDR1 MNHEY and CDR2 SMNVEV come from the germline V gene (reference sequence). The V end was cut by 5 bases, the J end by 4 bases, with 14 bases between. The CDR3 is 14 amino acids. This chain's CDR3 is CASSDWGGGTEAFF. DNA for the CDR3: TGTGCCAGCAGTGATTGGGGCGGGGGCACTGAAGCTTTCTTT.